The TCR beta chain under discussion was sequenced for a study of cytomegalovirus exposure and HLA in healthy donors. Researchers ran the PCR with 60 Vbeta and 13 Jbeta primers. Sequencing used immunoSEQ multiplex PCR; TCRdb keeps in-frame clones, though not all of them. Of roughly 130,000 clones in the sample, about 80% were seen once. With 5 bases removed from V and 0 bases from J, the gap between germline ends came to 8 bases. The CDR3 covers 14 residues. Looked up from germline, CDR1 is MNHEY and CDR2 is SMNVEV (reference sequence). What was sequenced was PBMCs. This chain uses TRBV27 with TRBJ2-1; TRBD2 might be the D (6 bases). This clonotype was obtained from a male donor in good health and CMV-seronegative. The CDR3 region is CASSMRDSYNEQFF. CDR3 nucleotides: TGTGCCAGCAGTATGCGGGACTCCTACAATGAGCAGTTCTTC.